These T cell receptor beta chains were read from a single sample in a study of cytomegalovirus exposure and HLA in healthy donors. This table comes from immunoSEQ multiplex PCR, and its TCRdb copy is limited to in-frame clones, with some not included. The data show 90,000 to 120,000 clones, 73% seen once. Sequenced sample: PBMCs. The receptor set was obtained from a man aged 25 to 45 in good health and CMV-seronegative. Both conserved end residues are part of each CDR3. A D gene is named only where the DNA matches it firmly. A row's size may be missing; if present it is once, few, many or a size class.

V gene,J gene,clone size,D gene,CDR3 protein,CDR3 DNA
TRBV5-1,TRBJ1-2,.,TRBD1,CASSFDRGTNYGYTF,TGCGCCAGCAGCTTTGACAGGGGTACTAACTATGGCTACACCTTC
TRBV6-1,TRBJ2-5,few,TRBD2,CASSEGVIAGGQETQYF,TGTGCCAGCAGTGAAGGGGTAATAGCGGGGGGGCAGGAGACCCAGTACTTC
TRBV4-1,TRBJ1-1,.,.,CASSHQGGTEAFF,TGCGCCAGCAGCCACCAGGGAGGTACTGAAGCTTTCTTT
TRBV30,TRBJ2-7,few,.,CAWKGGSYEQYF,TGTGCCTGGAAAGGGGGCTCCTACGAGCAGTACTTC
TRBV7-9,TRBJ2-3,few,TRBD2,CASSLALTSGTDTQYF,TGTGCCAGCAGCTTAGCATTGACTAGCGGCACAGATACGCAGTATTTT
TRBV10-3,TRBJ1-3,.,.,CAISFGGDAGNTIYF,TGTGCCATCAGTTTCGGGGGGGACGCTGGAAACACCATATATTTT
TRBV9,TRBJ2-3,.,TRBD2,CASSPLAGSSTDTQYF,TGTGCCAGCAGCCCCCTAGCGGGGTCTAGCACAGATACGCAGTATTTT
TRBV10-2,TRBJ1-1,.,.,CASGRTENTEAFF,TGCGCCAGCGGTAGGACAGAGAACACTGAAGCTTTCTTT
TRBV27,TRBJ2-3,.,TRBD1,CASSRFPRDRGPTDTQYF,TGTGCCAGCAGTCGCTTCCCCCGGGACAGGGGGCCGACAGATACGCAGTATTTT
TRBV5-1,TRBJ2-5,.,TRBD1,CASRTTGTGVQETQYF,TGCGCCAGCAGAACTACCGGGACAGGGGTCCAAGAGACCCAGTACTTC
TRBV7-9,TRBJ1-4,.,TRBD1,CASSAGGEKLFF,TGTGCCAGCAGCGCAGGGGGTGAAAAACTGTTTTTT
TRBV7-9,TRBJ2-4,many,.,CASSLAGGRDLAKNIQYF,TGTGCCAGCAGCTTAGCGGGGGGGCGGGACCTAGCCAAAAACATTCAGTACTTC
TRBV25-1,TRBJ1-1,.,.,CASTGQLGMNTEAFF,TGTGCCAGCACCGGACAGTTGGGGATGAACACTGAAGCTTTCTTT
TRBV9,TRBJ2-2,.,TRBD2,CASSVETSAGELFF,TGTGCCAGCAGCGTGGAGACTAGCGCCGGGGAGCTGTTTTTT
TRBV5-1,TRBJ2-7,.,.,CASSLRKQGLEQYF,TGCGCCAGCAGCTTAAGGAAGCAGGGACTCGAGCAGTACTTC
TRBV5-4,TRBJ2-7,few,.,CASSSRTGSYEQYF,TGTGCCAGCAGCTCAAGGACTGGCAGCTACGAGCAGTACTTC
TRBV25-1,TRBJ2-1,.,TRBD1,CASTVDRGYNEQFF,TGTGCCAGCACCGTGGACAGGGGATACAATGAGCAGTTCTTC
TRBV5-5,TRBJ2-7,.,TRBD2,CASSWTPLETSGPYEQYF,TGTGCCAGCAGCTGGACTCCCTTGGAGACTAGCGGACCTTACGAGCAGTACTTC
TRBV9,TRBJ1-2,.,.,CASSVGPEGASKGYTF,TGTGCCAGCAGCGTAGGCCCAGAGGGCGCATCTAAAGGCTACACCTTC
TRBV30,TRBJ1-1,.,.,CAWKGPGSNTEAFF,TGTGCCTGGAAGGGTCCGGGGTCAAACACTGAAGCTTTCTTT
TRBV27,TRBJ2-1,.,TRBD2,CASSFNPILAGGPFLF,TGTGCCAGCAGTTTCAACCCCATCCTAGCGGGAGGGCCTTTCCTCTTC
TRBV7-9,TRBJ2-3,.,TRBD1,CASSHSDGRTGASTDTQYF,TGTGCCAGCAGTCATTCTGACGGACGAACAGGGGCTAGCACAGATACGCAGTATTTT
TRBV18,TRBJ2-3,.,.,CASSPGGGTDTQYF,TGTGCCAGCTCACCAGGGGGCGGCACAGATACGCAGTATTTT
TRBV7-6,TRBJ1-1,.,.,CASSLDRGNTEAFF,TGTGCCAGCAGCTTGGATAGAGGGAACACTGAAGCTTTCTTT
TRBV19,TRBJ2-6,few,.,CASSIQGGSSGANVLTF,TGTGCCAGTAGTATACAGGGGGGAAGCTCTGGGGCCAACGTCCTGACTTTC
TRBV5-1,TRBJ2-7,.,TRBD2,CASSLVLAGGEVQYF,TGCGCCAGCAGCTTGGTACTAGCGGGAGGGGAGGTGCAGTACTTC
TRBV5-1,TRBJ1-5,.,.,CASSLAQGSQPQHF,TGCGCCAGCAGCTTGGCACAGGGTTCACAGCCCCAGCATTTT
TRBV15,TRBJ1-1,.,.,CATSRDTPLETEAFF,TGTGCCACCAGCAGAGATACCCCCCTTGAGACTGAAGCTTTCTTT
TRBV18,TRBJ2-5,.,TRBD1,CASSPRVVGTGSQETQYF,TGTGCCAGCTCACCCCGTGTTGTTGGGACAGGCAGCCAAGAGACCCAGTACTTC